These 21 T cell receptor beta chains share one sample of origin, sequenced in a study of breast tumors, draining lymph nodes, adjacent tissues. Samples came from axillary lymph nodes draining the breast cancer. From the multiplex PCR reads, TCRdb called clonotypes with MiXCR, one entry per CDR3 protein. The table includes around 150,000 distinct CDR3 sequences, about 20% detected once. The sequenced sample was axillary lymph node tissue. The receptors stem from a female donor with breast cancer. Some clones in this sample may be carry-over from other donors' samples.

This clonotype has a count of ten or more. The chain joins TRBV6-5 to TRBJ2-7; 15 nucleotides match TRBD2. The CDR3 runs to 16 residues. CDR1 is MNHEY, CDR2 SVGAGI, per germline. J was trimmed by 2 bases and V by 4 bases; bases with no gene match: 3. CDR3 sequence: CASSSGLAGGAYEQYF. The CDR3 nucleotides read TGTGCCAGCAGTTCTGGACTAGCGGGAGGGGCCTACGAGCAGTACTTC.

As concerns this clonotype: A much larger clone differs from this one at a single base, so this may be a read error. Since the CDR3 does not end with the conserved phenylalanine or tryptophan, this likely comes from a read error. The V call is TRBV11-1, the J call TRBJ2-2, with TRBD1 matching over 8 bases. V gave up 1 base and J gave up 4 bases; unmatched junction bases: 8. The CDR3 loop spans 17 amino acids. Germline CDR1 SGHAT, CDR2 FQDESV (reference sequence). This CDR3 is CASSLGQGAGITGELFS. As DNA, the CDR3 is TGTGCCAGCAGCTTAGGGCAGGGGGCCGGTATCACCGGGGAGCTGTTTTCT.

This clonotype has only a few counts. The gene calls are TRBV18 and TRBJ2-3; TRBD2 matches at 8 bases. Germline V CDR1 and CDR2: KGHSH, LQKENI. This CDR3 is built from 16 residues. V trimming: 3 bases; J trimming: 4 bases; junction bases outside the gene matches: 9. CDR3 protein: CASSPRAGGSADTQYF. Written as DNA, the CDR3 is TGTGCCAGCTCACCTAGGGCGGGAGGTTCGGCAGATACGCAGTATTTT.

This clonotype has a count of ten or more. This could be a read error, since a much larger clone is one nucleotide away. V and J are TRBV11-3 and TRBJ2-1; TRBD2 agrees at 10 bases. Germline V gene lookup returns CDR1 SGHNT and CDR2 YENEEA. The CDR3 is 15 amino acids. Trimming removed 1 base from V and 5 bases from J; junction bases left unmatched: 2. DNA of the CDR3: TGTGCCAGCAGCTTAGGGACTAGCGGAAACAATGAGCAGTTCTTC. Protein: CASSLGTSGNNEQFF.

This clonotype was detected many times. CDR3 sequence (DNA): TGTGCCAGTAGATTACGGGGATCAATTAGCAATCAGCCCCAGCATTTT. Translating gives CASRLRGSISNQPQHF. The gene calls are TRBV19 and TRBJ1-5; D not certain. This CDR3 is built from 16 residues. V gave up 6 bases and J gave up 0 bases, with 15 bases separating them. Germline V gene data show CDR1 as LNHDA and CDR2 as SQIVND (reference sequence).

There are many counts of this clonotype. The V call is TRBV7-9, the J call TRBJ2-7; TRBD1 matches 9 bases. The CDR3 consists of 13 residues. Germline-derived CDR1 and CDR2 are SEHNR and FQNEAQ (reference sequence). V was clipped by 7 bases and J by 5 bases; unmatched bases: 6. The CDR3 is CASKTTGGHEQYF. The CDR3, as DNA: TGTGCCAGCAAAACTACAGGGGGCCACGAGCAGTACTTC.

With regard to this clonotype: A read error may account for a junction end that differs from germline. The chain is built from TRBV20-1 and TRBJ1-5; D might be TRBD1 (5 bases). The V gene's germline CDR1 is DFQATT and CDR2 SNEGSKA (reference sequence). The CDR3 runs 16 residues. CDR3 DNA sequence: TGCAGTGCTAGAGACGACAACGGGGGATCGGTTCAGCCTCAGCATTTT. Its protein is CSARDDNGGSVQPQHF.

The table lists this clonotype with many counts. The chain is built from TRBV29-1 and TRBJ2-1; weak D call: TRBD1 (5 bases). Germline V gives CDR1 SQVTM, CDR2 ANQGSEA. This CDR3 is 12 amino acids long. V lost 5 bases to trimming and J lost 6 bases, with 11 bases between them. In nucleotides, the CDR3 is TGCAGCGTTCTCAGGGTAAGCAATGAGCAGTTCTTC. Its translation: CSVLRVSNEQFF.

This clonotype was seen ten or more times. The rearrangement links TRBV7-9 to TRBJ1-4, with D possibly matching TRBD1 (5 bases). This CDR3 has 13 residues. V lost 0 bases to trimming and J lost 8 bases, with 7 bases between them. Germline V gene data show CDR1 as SEHNR and CDR2 as FQNEAQ (reference sequence). CDR3 in DNA: TGTGCCAGCAGCTTAGCGAACAGGGAAAAACTGTTTTTT. Its translation: CASSLANREKLFF.

This clonotype was detected ten times or more. This chain connects TRBV19 to TRBJ1-4; D perhaps matches TRBD1 (5 bases). The germline V gene has CDR1 LNHDA and CDR2 SQIVND (reference sequence). The CDR3 is 14 amino acids. V was clipped by 5 bases and J by 5 bases, with 12 bases between them. Written as DNA, the CDR3 is TGTGCCAGTAGTGGGAGGGGTGGGAATGAAAAACTGTTTTTT. Translation gives CASSGRGGNEKLFF.

The rearrangement uses TRBV28 and TRBJ2-1, with TRBD2 as a possible D gene (5 bases). The germline V gene has CDR1 MDHEN and CDR2 SYDVKM. The V end lost 6 bases, the J end lost 0 bases, and 15 bases lay between the germline ends. This CDR3 has 16 residues. In nucleotides, the CDR3 is TGTGCCAGCAGCCCGAGCGGTCTCAGCTCCTACAATGAGCAGTTCTTC. Translated, it gives CASSPSGLSSYNEQFF.

The table lists this clonotype with many counts. This rearrangement joins TRBV10-1 to TRBJ2-3; D possibly corresponds to TRBD1 (6 bases). CDR1 is WNHNN, CDR2 SYGVQD, per germline (reference sequence). V lost 5 bases, J lost 2 bases, and 8 bases lay in between. This CDR3 has 13 amino acids. This CDR3 reads CASSRDTTDTQYF. CDR3 bases: TGCGCCAGCAGTCGGGACACCACAGATACGCAGTATTTT.

This clonotype came up a few times. The chain joins TRBV28 to TRBJ2-2, with D possibly called TRBD1 or TRBD2 (8 bases each). The CDR3 is 14 amino acids. V dropped 8 bases and J dropped 4 bases, with 14 bases sitting between them. The V gene's germline CDR1 is MDHEN and CDR2 SYDVKM. The CDR3 nucleotides read TGTGCCAGCTTTAGCGGGACAGGCACCGGGGAGCTGTTTTTT. Protein: CASFSGTGTGELFF. The full variable domain, with the rest looked up from reference TRBV28 and TRBJ2-2, is DVKVTQSSRYLVKRTGEKVFLECVQDMDHENMFWYRQDPGLGLRLIYFSYDVKMKEKGDIPEGYSVSREKKERFSLILESASTNQTSMYLCASFSGTGTGELFFGEGSRLTVL.

This clonotype was found many times. This rearrangement joins TRBV6-1 to TRBJ2-7; TRBD1 agrees at 7 bases. The CDR3 sequence is 15 residues long. V trimming: 8 bases; J trimming: 3 bases; junction bases outside the gene matches: 13. From germline, CDR1 is MNHNS and CDR2 SASEGT. This CDR3 reads CASPTFRGPYYEQYF. As DNA, the CDR3 is TGTGCCAGCCCCACCTTTAGGGGGCCCTACTACGAGCAGTACTTC.

Of note for this clonotype: A much larger clone sits a single nucleotide away, making a read error possible. The V gene is TRBV6-2 or TRBV6-3, the J gene TRBJ2-1, with D uncertain. CDR3 length equals 16 residues. V was cut by 2 bases and J by 2 bases, with 13 bases left in between. Germline lookup yields CDR1 MNHEY and CDR2 SVGEGT. The CDR3 spells CASSYPPRSTYNEQFF. The DNA of the CDR3 is TGTGCCAGCAGTTACCCCCCGCGGTCGACCTACAATGAGCAGTTCTTC.

This clonotype was picked up a small number of times. The chain is built from TRBV28 and TRBJ2-7, with unresolved D. The length of the CDR3 is 11 residues. In germline, CDR1 is MDHEN, CDR2 SYDVKM. V lost 10 bases and J lost 4, with 11 bases in between. The DNA for the CDR3 is TGTGCCACTGGGGAAGTATACGAGCAGTACTTC. Its protein is CATGEVYEQYF.

This clonotype came up many times. The rearrangement uses TRBV15 and TRBJ2-5; 9 nucleotides line up with TRBD2. V trimming: 7 bases; J trimming: 5 bases; junction bases outside the gene matches: 5. Looked up from germline, CDR1 is LNHNV and CDR2 is YYDKDF (reference sequence). This CDR3 has 13 residues. For the CDR3, the DNA is TGTGCCACCAAAGCGGGAGGTAGGGAGACCCAGTACTTC. Its protein is CATKAGGRETQYF.

Remarks on this clonotype: This may arise from a read error, as a much more abundant clone is one base away. This chain joins TRBV6-5 and TRBJ2-1, with TRBD1 as a possible D gene (6 bases). With 5 bases removed from V and 9 bases from J, the gap between germline ends came to 11 bases. This CDR3 is built from 12 residues. Per the germline V gene, CDR1 is MNHEY and CDR2 is SVGAGI. CDR3 nucleotides: TGTGCCAGCAGTCGAGGGGGTGTTGAGCAGTTCTTC. This gives the protein CASSRGGVEQFF.

This clonotype was picked up many times. The V call is TRBV7-8, the J call TRBJ2-3, with D perhaps being TRBD1 or TRBD2 (6 bases each). The CDR3 has 15 amino acids. The V gene's germline CDR1 is SGHVS and CDR2 FQNEAQ. V was cut by 3 bases and J by 1 base, with 11 bases left in between. The CDR3 nucleotides are TGTGCCAGCAGCTTGCGGGACACTCGCACAGATACGCAGTATTTT. Translating it yields CASSLRDTRTDTQYF.

This clonotype was detected many times. The V and J genes are TRBV6-1 and TRBJ2-7; D may correspond to TRBD1 or TRBD2 (6 bases each). V was cut by 4 bases and J by 2 bases, with 12 bases left in between. Germline lookup yields CDR1 MNHNS and CDR2 SASEGT. This CDR3 spans 14 amino acids. In DNA form, the CDR3 reads TGTGCCAGCAGTGTACAGGGAGGTCCCTACGAGCAGTACTTC. Amino acid sequence: CASSVQGGPYEQYF.

This clonotype showed up just a few times. The chain is built from TRBV30 and TRBJ2-2; D is unresolved. Germline CDR1 reads GTSNPN; CDR2 reads SVGIG (reference sequence). The length of the CDR3 is 14 residues. With 4 bases removed from V and 0 bases from J, the gap between germline ends came to 9 bases. DNA of the CDR3: TGTGCCTGGAATCGCGGAACGAACACCGGGGAGCTGTTTTTT. It specifies CAWNRGTNTGELFF.